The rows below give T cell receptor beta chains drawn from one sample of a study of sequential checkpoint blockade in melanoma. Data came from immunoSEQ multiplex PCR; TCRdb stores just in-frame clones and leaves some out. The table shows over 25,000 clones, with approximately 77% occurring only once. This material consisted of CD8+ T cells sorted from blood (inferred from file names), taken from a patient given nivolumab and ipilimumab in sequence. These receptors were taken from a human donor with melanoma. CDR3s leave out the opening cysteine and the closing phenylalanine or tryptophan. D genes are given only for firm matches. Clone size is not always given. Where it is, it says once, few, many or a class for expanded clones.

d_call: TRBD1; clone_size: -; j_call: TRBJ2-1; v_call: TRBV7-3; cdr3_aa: ASSLGQGPSYNEQF
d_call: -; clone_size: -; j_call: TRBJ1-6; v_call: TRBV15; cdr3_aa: ATRGGNSPLH
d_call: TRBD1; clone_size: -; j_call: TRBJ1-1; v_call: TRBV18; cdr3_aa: ASSPETTGVVEAF
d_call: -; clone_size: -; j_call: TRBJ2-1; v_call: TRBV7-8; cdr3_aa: ASSLAVRQLNEQF
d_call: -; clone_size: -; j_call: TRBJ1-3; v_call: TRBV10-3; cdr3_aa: AISEGTKGNTIY
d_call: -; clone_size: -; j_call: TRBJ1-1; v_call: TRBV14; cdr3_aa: ASSQMRDTEAF
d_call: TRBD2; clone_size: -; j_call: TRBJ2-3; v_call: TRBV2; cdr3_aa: ASSERTSGADTQY
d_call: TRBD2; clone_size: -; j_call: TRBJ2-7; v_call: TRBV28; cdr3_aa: ASSDFGGAGDEQY
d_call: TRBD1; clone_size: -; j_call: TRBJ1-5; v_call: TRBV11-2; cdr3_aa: ASSSGQEGNQPQH
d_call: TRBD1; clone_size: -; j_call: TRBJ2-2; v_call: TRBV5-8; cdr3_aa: ASSLGDRGTGELF
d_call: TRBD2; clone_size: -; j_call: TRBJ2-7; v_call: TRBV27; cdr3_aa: ASSLSFATSGYEQY
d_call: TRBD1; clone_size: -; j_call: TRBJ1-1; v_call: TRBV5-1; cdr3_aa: ASSLGSRTGEAF
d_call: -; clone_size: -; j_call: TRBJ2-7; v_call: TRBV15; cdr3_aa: ATSPGILYEQY
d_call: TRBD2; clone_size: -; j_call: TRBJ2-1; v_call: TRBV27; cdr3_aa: ASSLKGSGGAYNEQF
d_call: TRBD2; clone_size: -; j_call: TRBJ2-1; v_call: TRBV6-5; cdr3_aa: ASTPSGYDNEQF
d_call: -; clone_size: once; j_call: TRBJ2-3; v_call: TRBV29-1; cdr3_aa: SVEAAETDTQY
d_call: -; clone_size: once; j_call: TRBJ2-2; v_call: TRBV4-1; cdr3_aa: ASSQLTGTGELF
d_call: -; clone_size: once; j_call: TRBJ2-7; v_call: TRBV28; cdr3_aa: ASSFPSSYEQY
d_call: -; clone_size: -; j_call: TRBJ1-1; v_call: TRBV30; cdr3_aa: AWSPGNTEAF
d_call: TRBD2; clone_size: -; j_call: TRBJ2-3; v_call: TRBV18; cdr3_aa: ASSPPPSGGADTQY